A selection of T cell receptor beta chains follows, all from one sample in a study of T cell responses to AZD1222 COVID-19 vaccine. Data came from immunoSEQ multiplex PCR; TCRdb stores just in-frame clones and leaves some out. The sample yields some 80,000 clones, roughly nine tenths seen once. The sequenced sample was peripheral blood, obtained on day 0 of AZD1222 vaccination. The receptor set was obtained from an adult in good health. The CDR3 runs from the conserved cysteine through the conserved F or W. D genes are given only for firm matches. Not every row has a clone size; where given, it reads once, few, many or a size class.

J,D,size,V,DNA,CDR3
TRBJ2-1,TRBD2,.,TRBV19,TGTGCCAGTAGTAGGGGACTAGCGGACGCAAACAATGAGCAGTTCTTC,CASSRGLADANNEQFF
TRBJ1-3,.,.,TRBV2,TGTGCCAGCCATTTTTATTCTGGAAACACCATATATTTT,CASHFYSGNTIYF
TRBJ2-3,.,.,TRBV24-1,TGTGCCACCAGTGACCGCGACCGCGGGACTTACACAGATACGCAGTATTTT,CATSDRDRGTYTDTQYF
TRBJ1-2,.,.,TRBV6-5,TGTGCCAGCAGTTACGGTGGGTGGGTGTTCTATGGCTACACCTTC,CASSYGGWVFYGYTF
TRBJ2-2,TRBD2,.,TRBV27,TGTGCCAGCAGCCCCCTTGATGCTAGCGGCCTCACCGGGGAGCTGTTTTTT,CASSPLDASGLTGELFF
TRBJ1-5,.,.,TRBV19,TGTGCCAGTAGTATAGTGGACAGCAATCAGCCCCAGCATTTT,CASSIVDSNQPQHF
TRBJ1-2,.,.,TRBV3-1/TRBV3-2,TGTGCCAGCAGCCAGTACGACAATCAATGCACCTTC,CASSQYDNQCTF
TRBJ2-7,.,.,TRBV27,TGTGCCAGCAACCCCAGGGGTTCCTACGAGCAGTACTTC,CASNPRGSYEQYF
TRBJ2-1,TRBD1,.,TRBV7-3,TGTGCCAGCAGCTTAACGCCCCCAGACAGGGGGGACAATGAGCAGTTCTTC,CASSLTPPDRGDNEQFF
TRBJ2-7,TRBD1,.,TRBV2,TGTGCCAGCAGCCTACTCCTGGACAGGGCCTACGAGCAGTACTTC,CASSLLLDRAYEQYF
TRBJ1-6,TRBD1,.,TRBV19,TGTGCCAGTAGTCGACTCGGGACAGTCTATAATTCACCCCTCCACTTT,CASSRLGTVYNSPLHF
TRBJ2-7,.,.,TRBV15,TGTGCCACCAGCAGAGATCCGGGGCCCTACGAGCAGTACTTC,CATSRDPGPYEQYF
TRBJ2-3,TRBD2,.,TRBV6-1,TGTGCCAGCAGTGCCCAGAGACTAGCGGGGGCCACAGATACGCAGTATTTT,CASSAQRLAGATDTQYF
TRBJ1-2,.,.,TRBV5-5,TGTGCCAGCAGCTTGGGGGCGCCGCGGGGCTACACCTTC,CASSLGAPRGYTF
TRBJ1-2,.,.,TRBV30,TGTGCCTGGACTACCGGGACCTCAAACTATGGCTACACCTTC,CAWTTGTSNYGYTF
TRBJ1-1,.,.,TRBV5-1,TGCGCCAGCAGCTTGGGGTCCACAGGGTCCACTGAAGCTTTCTTT,CASSLGSTGSTEAFF
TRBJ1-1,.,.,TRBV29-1,TGCAGCGTTGGTGACAGAACTATGAACACTGAAGCTTTCTTT,CSVGDRTMNTEAFF
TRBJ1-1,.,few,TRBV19,TGTGCCAGTAGTATCCTCGGTTCCCCGAACACTGAAGCTTTCTTT,CASSILGSPNTEAFF
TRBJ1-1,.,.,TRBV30,TGTGCCTGGATGGCAGGGGCAAACACTGAAGCTTTCTTT,CAWMAGANTEAFF
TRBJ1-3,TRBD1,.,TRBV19,TGTGCCAGTAGTACTCCGACCCGGGACAGGGAGGACACCATATATTTT,CASSTPTRDREDTIYF
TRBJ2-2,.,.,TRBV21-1,TGTGCCAGCAGCAAAAGGGAGCTGTTTTTT,CASSKRELFF
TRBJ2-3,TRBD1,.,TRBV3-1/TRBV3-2,TGTGCCAGCAGCCAAGTGGCAGGGGGCGAGGGTACGCAGTATTTT,CASSQVAGGEGTQYF
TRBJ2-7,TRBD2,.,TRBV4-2,TGTGCCAGCAGCCAAGATCTCAAGCGGGGGGACTACGAGCAGTACTTC,CASSQDLKRGDYEQYF
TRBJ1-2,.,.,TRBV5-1,TGCGCCAGCAGCGGTTCGGGCTATGGCTACACCTTC,CASSGSGYGYTF
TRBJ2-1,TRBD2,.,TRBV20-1,TGCAACGCTATTATCTCGGGGGGGCGGCTCTTC,CNAIISGGRLF
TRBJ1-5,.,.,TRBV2,TGTGCCAGCAGTGCACAGCCTCCCCTCAATCAGCCCCAGCATTTT,CASSAQPPLNQPQHF
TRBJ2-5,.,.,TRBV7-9,TGTGCCAGCAGCCCGACTAATCTCCAAGAGACCCAGTACTTC,CASSPTNLQETQYF
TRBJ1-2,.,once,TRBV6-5,TGTGCCAGCAGTTACTGGCAGGGAAACCATGGCTACACCTTC,CASSYWQGNHGYTF
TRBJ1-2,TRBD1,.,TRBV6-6,TGTGCCAGCAGTTACGTACGGCAGGGGGCCAGCGGCTACACCTTC,CASSYVRQGASGYTF
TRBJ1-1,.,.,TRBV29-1,TGCAGCGTTGAAGGGAAGGGGACTGAAGCTTTCTTT,CSVEGKGTEAFF
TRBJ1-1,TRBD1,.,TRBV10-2,TGCGCCAGCAGGGATAGACAGGGCAGTTACACTGAAGCTTTCTTT,CASRDRQGSYTEAFF
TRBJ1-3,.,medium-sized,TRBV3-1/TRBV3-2,TGTGCCAGCAGCCAAGGGGGGGGCTCTGGAAACACCATATATTTT,CASSQGGGSGNTIYF
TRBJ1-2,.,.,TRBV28,TGTGCCAGCAGGGGAGGGGGGGACTATGGCTACACCTTC,CASRGGGDYGYTF
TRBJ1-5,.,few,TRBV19,TGTGCCAGTAGTATTGAGAGTTCCGGGCGTCAGCCCCAGCATTTT,CASSIESSGRQPQHF
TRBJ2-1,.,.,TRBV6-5,TGTGCCAGCTGGGGGACCCCCCAATCGGGTGAGCAGTTCTTC,CASWGTPQSGEQFF
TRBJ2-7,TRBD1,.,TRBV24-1,TGTGCCACCAGTGATCCTCGGGACAGGGTGGACGAGCAGTACTTC,CATSDPRDRVDEQYF
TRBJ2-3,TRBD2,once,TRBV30,TGTGCCTGGAGGGCCGGGACTAGCGGGGGGGTTACGCAGTATTTT,CAWRAGTSGGVTQYF
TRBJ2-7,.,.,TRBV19,TGTGCCAGTAGTATCGGCCCGTCCTACGAGCAGTACTTC,CASSIGPSYEQYF
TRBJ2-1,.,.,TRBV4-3,TGCGCCAGCAGCCAAACCGCCTACAATGAGCAGTTCTTC,CASSQTAYNEQFF
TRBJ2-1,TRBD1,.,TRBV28,TGTGCCAGCAGCGGACAGGGGTTTGAGGAGCAGTTCTTC,CASSGQGFEEQFF
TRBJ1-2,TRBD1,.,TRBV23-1,TGCGCCAGCAGTCATCCCGGACAGGGGGCGCTTCGCTGGGGCTACACCTTC,CASSHPGQGALRWGYTF
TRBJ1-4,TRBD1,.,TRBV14,TGTGCCAGCAGCCAGAGGACAGGGGGAATCGGAAGTCGAAAACTGTTTTTT,CASSQRTGGIGSRKLFF
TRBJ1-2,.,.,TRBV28,TGTGCCAGCAGTTCAGAGAACTATGGCTACACCTTC,CASSSENYGYTF
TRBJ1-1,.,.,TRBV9,TGTGCCAGCAGCGTAGCCGGGATTAAGACGAACACTGAAGCTTTCTTT,CASSVAGIKTNTEAFF
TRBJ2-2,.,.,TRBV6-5,TGTGCCAGCACACGGGGACTTGACACCGGGGAGCTGTTTTTT,CASTRGLDTGELFF
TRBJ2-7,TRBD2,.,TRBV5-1,TGCGCCAGCAGCCCAGTCGCGGGGGTCTACGAGCAGTACTTC,CASSPVAGVYEQYF
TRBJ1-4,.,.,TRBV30,TGTGCCTGCCGGGGTGAAAAACTGTTTTTT,CACRGEKLFF
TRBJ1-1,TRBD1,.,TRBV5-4,TGTGCCAGCAGCAGCAGGGACAGGGTGAGGAGGAACACTGAAGCTTTCTTT,CASSSRDRVRRNTEAFF
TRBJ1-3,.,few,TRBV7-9,TGTGCCAGCAGCCCGGTGGGCAGGGGCGAAGGAAACACCATATATTTT,CASSPVGRGEGNTIYF
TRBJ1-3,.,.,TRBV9,TGTGCCAGCAGCGTAGAGAGCTCTGGAAACACCATATATTTT,CASSVESSGNTIYF